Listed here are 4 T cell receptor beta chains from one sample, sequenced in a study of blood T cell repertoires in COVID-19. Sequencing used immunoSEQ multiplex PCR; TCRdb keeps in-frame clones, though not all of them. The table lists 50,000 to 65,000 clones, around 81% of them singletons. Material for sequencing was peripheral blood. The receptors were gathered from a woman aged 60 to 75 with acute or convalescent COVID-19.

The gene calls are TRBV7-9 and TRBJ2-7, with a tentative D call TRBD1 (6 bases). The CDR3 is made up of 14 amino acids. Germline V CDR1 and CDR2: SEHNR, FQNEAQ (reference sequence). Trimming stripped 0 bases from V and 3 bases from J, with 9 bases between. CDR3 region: CASSLAQGYYEQYF. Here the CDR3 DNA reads TGTGCCAGCAGCTTAGCCCAGGGGTACTACGAGCAGTACTTC.

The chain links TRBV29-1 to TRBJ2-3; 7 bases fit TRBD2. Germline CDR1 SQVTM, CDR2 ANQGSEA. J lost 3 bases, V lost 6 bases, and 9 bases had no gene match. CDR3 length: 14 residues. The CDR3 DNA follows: TGCAGCGTACGGACTAGATCCCCAACAGATACGCAGTATTTT. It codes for CSVRTRSPTDTQYF.

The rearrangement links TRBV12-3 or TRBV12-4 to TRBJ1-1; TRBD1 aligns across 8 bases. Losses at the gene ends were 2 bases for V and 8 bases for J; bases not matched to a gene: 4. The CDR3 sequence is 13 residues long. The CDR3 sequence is CASSLKGDREAFF. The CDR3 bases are TGTGCCAGCAGTTTAAAAGGGGACAGGGAAGCTTTCTTT.

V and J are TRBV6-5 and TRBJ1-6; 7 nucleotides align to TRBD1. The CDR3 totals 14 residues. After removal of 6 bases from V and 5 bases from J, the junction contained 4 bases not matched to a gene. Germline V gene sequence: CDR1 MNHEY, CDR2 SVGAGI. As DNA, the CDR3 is TGTGCCAGCAGGGGGACAGAGAATAATTCACCCCTCCACTTT. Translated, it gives CASRGTENNSPLHF.